Below, 2 T cell receptor beta chains from the same sample are listed, as sequenced in a study of glioma-infiltrating T cells after dendritic cell vaccination. Sample time point: after dendritic cell vaccination, including at tumor progression/relapse. Using immunoSEQ multiplex PCR, the repertoire was profiled, and TCRdb retains in-frame clones only, with some absent. Of 70,000 to 100,000 clones in the sample, around four fifths were seen once. Specimen: blood, collected after dendritic cell vaccination. Source of these receptors: a human donor with glioblastoma.

Here the CDR3 reads CASSPDAVLTGYGYTF. The CDR3 region has the DNA TGCGCCAGCAGCCCGGATGCAGTCTTGACGGGCTATGGCTACACCTTC. The chain carries TRBV5-1 and TRBJ1-2; D unclear. CDR3 length equals 16 residues. V lost 4 bases and J lost 4, with 20 bases in between. The germline V gene encodes CDR1 SGHRS and CDR2 YFSETQ.

This clone was found many times. V and J are TRBV29-1 and TRBJ1-2; the D is unclear. CDR1 and CDR2 from the germline V gene are SQVTM and ANQGSEA. Trimming removed 1 base at V and 4 bases at J, with 10 bases between. This CDR3 is built from 13 residues. For the CDR3, the DNA is TGCAGCGTTGAAGCGTATGAGCCCTATGGCTACACCTTC. Its protein product is CSVEAYEPYGYTF.